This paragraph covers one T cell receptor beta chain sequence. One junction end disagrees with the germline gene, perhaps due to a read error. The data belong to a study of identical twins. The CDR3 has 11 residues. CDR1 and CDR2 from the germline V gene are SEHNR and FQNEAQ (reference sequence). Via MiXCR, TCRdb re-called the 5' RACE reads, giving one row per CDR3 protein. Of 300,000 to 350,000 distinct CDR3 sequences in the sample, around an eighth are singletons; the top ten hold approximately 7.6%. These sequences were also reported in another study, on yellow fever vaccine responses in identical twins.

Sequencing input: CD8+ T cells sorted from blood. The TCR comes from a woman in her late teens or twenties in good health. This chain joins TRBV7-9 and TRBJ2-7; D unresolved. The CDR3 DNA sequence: TGTGCCAGCAGCGTCAGCTACGAGCTGTACTTC. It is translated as CASSVSYELYF.